Below, 24 T cell receptor beta chains from the same sample are listed, as sequenced in a study of blood T cell repertoires in COVID-19. The protocol was immunoSEQ multiplex PCR, while the TCRdb copy is restricted to in-frame clones and leaves out a portion. The table includes about 140,000 clones, approximately 80% detected once. Sequencing input: peripheral blood. These receptors were obtained from a human donor in a cohort sampled during active COVID-19.

Only a few counts were recorded for this clone. The chain carries TRBV7-6 and TRBJ2-2; perhaps TRBD2 as D (5 bases). The CDR3 is 15 residues long. CDR1 SGHVS and CDR2 FNYEAQ come from the germline V gene. V was shortened by 5 bases and J by 3 bases, with 13 bases between the two germline ends. CDR3 sequence: CASSPRRTDTGELFF. CDR3 DNA sequence: TGTGCCAGCAGCCCCAGGAGGACCGACACCGGGGAGCTGTTTTTT.

The chain uses TRBV9 and TRBJ1-1; 7 bases agree with TRBD1. Germline V gene sequence: CDR1 SGDLS, CDR2 YYNGEE. CDR3 size: 12 residues. Trimming took 4 bases from V and 6 from J; bases not matched to a gene: 3. For the CDR3, the DNA is TGTGCCAGCAGCTCCGGGACAGCTGAAGCTTTCTTT. Protein: CASSSGTAEAFF.

This clone was observed a single time. Written as DNA, the CDR3 is TGTGCCTGCTCAGTGGGACTAGCGGGAGTGGGCGAGCAGTACTTC. This gives the protein CACSVGLAGVGEQYF. V and J are TRBV30 and TRBJ2-7; TRBD2 matches 14 bases. The germline gives CDR1 GTSNPN, CDR2 SVGIG (reference sequence). CDR3 length: 15 residues. After removal of 6 bases from V and 6 bases from J, the junction contained 10 bases not matched to a gene.

The rearrangement links TRBV12-3 or TRBV12-4 to TRBJ2-7, with D perhaps TRBD1 (5 bases). This CDR3 has 13 residues. V was pared by 6 bases and J by 6 bases, with 15 bases between. In nucleotides, the CDR3 is TGTGCCAGCAGGCCTACAGGTCGCGGCGAGCAGTACTTC. Its protein is CASRPTGRGEQYF.

The gene calls are TRBV4-1 and TRBJ2-7, with D possibly TRBD2 on 6 matching bases. Trimming cost V 1 base and J 4 bases, with 14 bases left between them. Looked up from germline, CDR1 is MGHRA and CDR2 is YSYEKL. CDR3 size: 15 residues. The CDR3 coding sequence is TGCGCCAGCAGCCAAGGATCCGGGAGTCGGTACGAGCAGTACTTC. Its protein is CASSQGSGSRYEQYF.

The gene calls are TRBV7-2 and TRBJ2-1, with a weak D call TRBD2 (5 bases). Trimming took off 1 base at V and 9 bases at J, with 13 bases between the two ends. Germline V gene lookup returns CDR1 SGHTA and CDR2 FQGNSA. This CDR3 region has 14 residues. CDR3 in amino acids: CASSLGPSAGEQFF. DNA of the CDR3: TGTGCCAGCAGCTTAGGCCCATCTGCGGGTGAGCAGTTCTTC.

The chain joins TRBV6-5 to TRBJ1-2, with D possibly TRBD1 on 6 matching bases. Trimming cost V 6 bases and J 2 bases, with 16 bases left between them. The CDR3 length is 15 residues. Germline CDR1 reads MNHEY; CDR2 reads SVGAGI. The CDR3 loop reads CASRLLRTANYGYTF. Here the CDR3 DNA reads TGTGCCAGCAGGCTACTCAGGACAGCGAACTATGGCTACACCTTC.

This chain connects TRBV2 to TRBJ2-7, with D unresolved. Germline values: CDR1 SNHLY, CDR2 FYNNEI. This CDR3 comprises 12 residues. With 4 bases removed from V and 3 bases from J, the gap between germline ends came to 7 bases. Here the CDR3 DNA reads TGTGCCAGCAGTGTGCGGTTCTACGAGCAGTACTTC. It encodes CASSVRFYEQYF.

V is TRBV19 and J is TRBJ2-2; D might be TRBD1 (6 bases). This CDR3 has 14 residues. With 5 bases removed from V and 6 bases from J, the gap between germline ends came to 13 bases. CDR1 is LNHDA and CDR2 is SQIVND in the germline V gene (reference sequence). For the CDR3, the DNA is TGTGCCAGTAGTCGAAACAGGGTGGCCGGGGAGCTGTTTTTT. Translating gives CASSRNRVAGELFF.

The chain employs TRBV18 and TRBJ2-5; 9 positions match TRBD2. The CDR3 length is 15 residues. Germline CDR1 is KGHSH and CDR2 is LQKENI. V lost 2 bases, J lost 5 bases, and 6 bases stayed unmatched. The CDR3 bases are TGTGCCAGCTCACCAGGGCGGGAGGGCCTTGAGACCCAGTACTTC. Its translation is CASSPGREGLETQYF.

A single count supports this clone. The genes are TRBV15 and TRBJ1-2, with D perhaps matching TRBD1 (5 bases). CDR3 length: 15 amino acids. Germline loops: CDR1 LNHNV, CDR2 YYDKDF (reference sequence). V lost 0 bases, J lost 5 bases, and 13 bases lay in between. Written as DNA, the CDR3 is TGTGCCACCAGCAGAGATCTTTCTGGGGGGTATGGCTACACCTTC. This sequence encodes CATSRDLSGGYGYTF. The full variable domain, rest sourced from reference TRBV15 and TRBJ1-2, is DAMVIQNPRYQVTQFGKPVTLSCSQTLNHNVMYWYQQKSSQAPKLLFHYYDKDFNNEADTPDNFQSRRPNTSFCFLDIRSPGLGDTAMYLCATSRDLSGGYGYTFGSGTRLTVV.

The gene calls are TRBV6-1 and TRBJ2-7; a weak D match, TRBD1 (5 bases). V lost 2 bases and J lost 5, with 10 bases in between. Germline values: CDR1 MNHNS, CDR2 SASEGT. The CDR3 sequence is 13 residues long. The CDR3: CASSEQGWDEQYF. The CDR3 coding sequence is TGTGCCAGCAGTGAACAGGGATGGGACGAGCAGTACTTC.

In regard to this clone: At one end the junction does not follow the germline gene, possibly because of a read error. The J gene is TRBJ2-3, the V gene TRBV28; 11 bases are shared with TRBD2. Germline V CDR1 and CDR2: MDHEN, SYDVKM. The CDR3 is 15 residues long. CDR3 in amino acids: CASTLAGGPTDTQYF. The CDR3 coding sequence is TGTGCCAGCACTTTAGCGGGAGGGCCCACAGATACGCAGTATTTT.

The chain has TRBV4-2 and TRBJ2-2; a possible D gene is TRBD2 (6 bases). CDR1 is LGHNA and CDR2 is YNFKEQ in the germline V gene. Trimming took 6 bases from V and 3 from J, leaving 17 bases between them. This CDR3 spans 16 amino acids. In DNA form, the CDR3 reads TGTGCCAGCAGTCGGGGGACTTCGACGTACACCGGGGAGCTGTTTTTT. Residues: CASSRGTSTYTGELFF.

This chain uses TRBV30 with TRBJ2-7; 8 bases are a match to TRBD1. The CDR3 consists of 13 residues. V lost 4 bases to trimming and J lost 6 bases; unmatched junction nucleotides: 8. Germline V CDR1 and CDR2: GTSNPN, SVGIG (reference sequence). CDR3 sequence (DNA): TGTGCCTGGAACCACAGGGGGACCGGCGAGCAGTACTTC. Protein sequence: CAWNHRGTGEQYF.

The V and J genes are TRBV10-3 and TRBJ1-1, with 8 bases aligning to TRBD1. Germline V gene data show CDR1 as ENHRY and CDR2 as SYGVKD. This CDR3 region has 13 residues. The junction had 3 bases not matched to a gene; V was cut back by 8 bases and J by 1 base. The DNA for the CDR3 is TGTGCCATCGGACAGGGAAAGAACACTGAAGCTTTCTTT. It yields the protein CAIGQGKNTEAFF.

V usage is TRBV27 and J usage is TRBJ2-7, with 10 bases lining up with TRBD2. Germline-derived CDR1 and CDR2 are MNHEY and SMNVEV (reference sequence). The V gene end was trimmed by 6 bases and the J gene end by 3 bases; junction bases not matched to a gene: 2. The CDR3 covers 13 residues. CDR3 loop: CASRTSGNYEQYF. For the CDR3, the DNA is TGTGCCAGCAGAACTAGCGGGAACTACGAGCAGTACTTC.

V usage is TRBV27 and J usage is TRBJ1-3, with 7 bases that match TRBD1. The ends lost 5 bases at V and 4 bases at J; junction bases unmatched: 5. CDR3 size: 14 residues. CDR1 is MNHEY, CDR2 SMNVEV, per germline (reference sequence). The CDR3 is CASSQTGNGNTIYF. The CDR3 nucleotides read TGTGCCAGCAGTCAGACAGGGAACGGAAACACCATATATTTT.

The chain has TRBV11-3 and TRBJ2-2; TRBD1 agrees at 7 bases. This CDR3 contains 15 residues. The germline V gene has CDR1 SGHNT and CDR2 YENEEA. V lost 3 bases and J lost 3; bases outside the gene matches: 4. The CDR3 region has the DNA TGTGCCAGCAGCTTTCAGCAGGGGGACACCGGGGAGCTGTTTTTT. Its translation: CASSFQQGDTGELFF.

This clone occurred once. The chain carries TRBV7-2 and TRBJ1-3, with TRBD1 as a possible D gene (5 bases). Per germline, CDR1 SGHTA and CDR2 FQGNSA. The CDR3 loop spans 14 amino acids. V was cut by 5 bases and J by 6 bases, with 14 bases left in between. The CDR3 reads CASSKKQGANTIYF. CDR3 bases: TGTGCCAGCAGCAAGAAGCAGGGTGCAAACACCATATATTTT.

This clone has only one observation. This rearrangement joins TRBV6-2 or TRBV6-3 to TRBJ1-2; no firm D call. Germline CDR1 MNHEY, CDR2 SVGEGT. This CDR3 has 13 amino acids. V was pared by 6 bases and J by 5 bases, with 13 bases between. The CDR3 DNA reads TGTGCCAGCAGCCCTGACTCTATTTATGGCTACACCTTC. The encoded protein is CASSPDSIYGYTF.

This chain uses TRBV30 with TRBJ2-7; TRBD2 agrees at 11 bases. The CDR3 sequence is 14 residues long. Trimming took 4 bases from V and 4 from J; bases not matched to a gene: 6. The germline V gene encodes CDR1 GTSNPN and CDR2 SVGIG (reference sequence). This CDR3 reads CAWTPGLAAYEQYF. CDR3 DNA sequence: TGTGCCTGGACTCCGGGACTAGCGGCTTACGAGCAGTACTTC.

The rearrangement links TRBV19 to TRBJ1-3; a possible D gene is TRBD1 (5 bases). The CDR3 spans 15 residues. V gave up 5 bases and J gave up 2 bases, with 13 bases separating them. From germline, CDR1 is LNHDA and CDR2 SQIVND (reference sequence). In DNA, the CDR3 is TGTGCCAGTAGTCGGGGGAGCGTTCCTGGAAACACCATATATTTT. Amino acids: CASSRGSVPGNTIYF.

The V gene is TRBV28, the J gene TRBJ1-5; TRBD1 matches 7 bases. Germline CDR1 MDHEN, CDR2 SYDVKM. The CDR3 runs to 15 residues. V was pared by 7 bases and J by 3 bases, with 9 bases of the junction left unmatched. CDR3 protein: CASTQGGYNNQPQHF. CDR3 bases: TGTGCCAGCACCCAGGGGGGATACAACAATCAGCCCCAGCATTTT.